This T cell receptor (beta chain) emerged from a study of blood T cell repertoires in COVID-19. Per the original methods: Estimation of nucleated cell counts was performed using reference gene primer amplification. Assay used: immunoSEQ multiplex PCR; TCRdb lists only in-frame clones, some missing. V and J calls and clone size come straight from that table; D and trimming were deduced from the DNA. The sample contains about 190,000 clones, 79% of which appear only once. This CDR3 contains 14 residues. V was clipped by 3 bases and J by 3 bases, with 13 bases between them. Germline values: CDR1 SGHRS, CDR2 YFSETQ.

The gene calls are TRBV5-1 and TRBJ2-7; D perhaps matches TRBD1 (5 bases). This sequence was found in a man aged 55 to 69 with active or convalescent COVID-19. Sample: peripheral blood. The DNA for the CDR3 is TGCGCCAGCAGCTCTTTTGACAGAGACTACGAGCAGTACTTC. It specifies CASSSFDRDYEQYF. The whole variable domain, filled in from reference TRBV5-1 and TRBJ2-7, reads KAGVTQTPRYLIKTRGQQVTLSCSPISGHRSVSWYQQTPGQGLQFLFEYFSETQRNKGNFPGRFSGRQFSNSRSEMNVSTLELGDSALYLCASSSFDRDYEQYFGPGTRLTVT.